This T cell receptor (beta chain) is drawn from a study of beta chain features in type 1 diabetes. On the study more broadly: The patients were much like the healthy donors in age, gender and cell yields. Study-wide results and caveats: A PCR bias possibly favoring shorter templates would apply equally to patients and controls. Individuals with type 1 diabetes displayed fewer insertions and more deletions at VDJ junctions. A moderate, significant TCRB CDR3 shortening appeared in type 1 diabetes across four CD4+ subsets.

Trimming left V 3 bases short and J 2 bases short, with 15 bases between. The germline gives CDR1 MDHEN, CDR2 SYDVKM. This CDR3 region has 16 residues. This clone was seen more than once but under ten times. The antigen is undetermined. Of the isolated RNA, all was reverse transcribed, and so the sequenced material was expressed TCRB transcripts. Profiling relied on immunoSEQ multiplex PCR, and the TCRdb table lists in-frame clones only, not all of them. The profile shows 310,000 or so clones, 6.5% to 10% of them singletons. The sequencing sample was made of central memory CD4+ T cells from blood. The rearrangement links TRBV28 to TRBJ2-3, with D possibly TRBD1 on 6 matching bases. The clonotype comes from a woman under 30 in good health. CDR3 sequence reads: CASSFGDTENTDTQYF. Written as DNA, the CDR3 is TGTGCCAGCAGTTTCGGGGACACAGAAAACACAGATACGCAGTATTTT.